Listed here is a single TCR beta chain. The time point: newly diagnosed GD, antithyroid drugs for less than 3 months. PBMC-derived RNA was used for the TCR library. This CDR3 is built from 15 residues. The V gene end was trimmed by 3 bases and the J gene end by 8 bases; junction bases not matched to a gene: 10. Germline V gene lookup returns CDR1 MNHEY and CDR2 SMNVEV (reference sequence). This specimen comes from a study of regulatory T cells in long-lasting Graves disease. Construction of TCR beta libraries relied on iRepertoire HTBI primers and on Arm-PCR targeting CDR3 regions. MiXCR was run by TCRdb on the multiplex PCR reads, yielding one entry per CDR3 protein. The sample shows some 450,000 distinct CDR3 sequences, roughly 17% of them seen only once. This same sample was also part of a study on T cells in Graves' hyperthyroidism and ophthalmopathy.

The chain couples TRBV27 to TRBJ2-1; 7 bases line up with TRBD1. Sequencing was performed on peripheral blood mononuclear cells (PBMCs), taken at new diagnosis, from a patient treated with antithyroid drugs. This sequence originates from a woman in her 30s with Graves disease. DNA of the CDR3: TGTGCCAGCAGTTTCCAACCGACAGGGCGGGATGAGCAGTTCTTC. This gives the protein CASSFQPTGRDEQFF.